The entry below describes one T cell receptor (beta chain). Trimming took 6 bases from V and 2 from J; bases not matched to a gene: 8. This CDR3 is 14 amino acids long. Germline V lookup: CDR1 SGHRS, CDR2 YFSETQ. These data belong to a study of PD-L1 blockade in urothelial cancer. Study-level background: Previous chemotherapy exposure amounted to 0 to 3 regimens for patients.

This table comes from immunoSEQ multiplex PCR, and its TCRdb copy is limited to in-frame clones, with some not included. The sample contains around 100,000 clones, roughly 88% of which appear only once. The rearrangement uses TRBV5-1 and TRBJ2-7, with TRBD2 matching 7 bases. The sample consisted of PBMCs, taken around atezolizumab (anti-PD-L1) treatment. The receptor comes from a man aged 50 to 59 with urothelial cancer. The CDR3 sequence is CASNPGLPPYEQYF. CDR3 sequence (DNA): TGCGCCAGCAATCCGGGACTACCTCCCTACGAGCAGTACTTC.